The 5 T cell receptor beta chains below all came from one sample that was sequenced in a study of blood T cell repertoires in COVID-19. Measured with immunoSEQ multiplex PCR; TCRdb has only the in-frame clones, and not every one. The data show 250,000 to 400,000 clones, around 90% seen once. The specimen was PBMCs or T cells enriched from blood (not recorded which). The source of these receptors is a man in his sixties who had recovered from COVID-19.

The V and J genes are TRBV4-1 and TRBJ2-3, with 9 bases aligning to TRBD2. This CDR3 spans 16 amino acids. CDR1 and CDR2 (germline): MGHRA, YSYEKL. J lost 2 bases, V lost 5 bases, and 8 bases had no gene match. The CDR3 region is CASSSQAGGVTDTQYF. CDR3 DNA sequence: TGCGCCAGCAGCTCACAAGCGGGGGGAGTCACAGATACGCAGTATTTT.

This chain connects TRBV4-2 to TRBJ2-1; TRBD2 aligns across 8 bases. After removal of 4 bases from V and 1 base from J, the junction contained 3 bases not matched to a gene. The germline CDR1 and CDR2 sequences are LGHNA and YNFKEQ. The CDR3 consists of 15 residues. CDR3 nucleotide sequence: TGTGCCAGCAGCCGAAGCGGGAGTTCCTACAATGAGCAGTTCTTC. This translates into CASSRSGSSYNEQFF.

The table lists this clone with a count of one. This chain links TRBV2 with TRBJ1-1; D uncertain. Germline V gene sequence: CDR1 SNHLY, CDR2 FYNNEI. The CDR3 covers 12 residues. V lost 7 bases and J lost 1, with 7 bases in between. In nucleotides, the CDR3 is TGTGCCAGCAATAAGAGGAACACTGAAGCTTTCTTT. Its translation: CASNKRNTEAFF. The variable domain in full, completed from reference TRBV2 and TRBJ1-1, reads EPEVTQTPSHQVTQMGQEVILRCVPISNHLYFYWYRQILGQKVEFLVSFYNNEISEKSEIFDDQFSVERPDGSNFTLKIRSTKLEDSAMYFCASNKRNTEAFFGQGTRLTVV.

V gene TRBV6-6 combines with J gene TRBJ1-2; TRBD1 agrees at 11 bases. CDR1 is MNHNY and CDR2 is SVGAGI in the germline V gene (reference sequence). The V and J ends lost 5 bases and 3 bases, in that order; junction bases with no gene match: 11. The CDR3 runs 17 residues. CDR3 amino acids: CASSLREGQGVHYGYTF. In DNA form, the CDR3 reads TGTGCCAGCAGTCTCCGGGAGGGACAGGGGGTCCACTATGGCTACACCTTC.

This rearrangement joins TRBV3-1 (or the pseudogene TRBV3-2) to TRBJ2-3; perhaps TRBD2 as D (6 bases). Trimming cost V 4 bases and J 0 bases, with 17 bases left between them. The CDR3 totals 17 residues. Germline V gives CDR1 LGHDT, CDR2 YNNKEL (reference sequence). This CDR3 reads CASSPSGAQSSTDTQYF. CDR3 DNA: TGTGCCAGCAGCCCGTCGGGAGCGCAATCTAGCACAGATACGCAGTATTTT.